This T cell receptor beta chain was found in a study of neurological immune-mediated disorders. Study findings and constraints: It was HTLV-1-associated myelopathy that showed the most TCR clonal expansion, while multiple sclerosis showed the least, falling below healthy controls. Sharing of CDR3 amino acid sequences among expanded clones across subjects was absent, suggesting private repertoires in all groups.

PBMCs numbering 2 million and stored at -80 C yielded the unsorted libraries. Synthesis of cDNA used 5'RACE (with 10-nucleotide random UMIs). MiXCR, run by TCRdb on the 5' RACE reads, gives a single entry per CDR3 protein. Of 55,000 to 65,000 distinct CDR3 sequences in the sample, 3.5% were seen once. This clonotype was observed at least ten times. The antigen remains unidentified. V lost 1 base to trimming and J lost 7 bases, with 9 bases between them. The germline gives CDR1 SGHRS, CDR2 YFSETQ. The CDR3 spans 13 residues. The specimen was PBMCs. The chain couples TRBV5-1 to TRBJ2-1, with D hard to call. This TCR was recovered from a woman in her thirties with multiple sclerosis. Here the CDR3 DNA reads TGCGCCAGCAGCTTGCCCAGTGGTAATGAGCAGTTCTTC. The encoded protein is CASSLPSGNEQFF.